This T cell receptor (beta chain) was profiled in a study of blood T cell repertoires in COVID-19. Study-level information: From the United States, Italy and Spain came samples of acute and convalescent COVID-19.

After removal of 4 bases from V and 4 bases from J, the junction contained 10 bases not matched to a gene. CDR3 length equals 15 residues. Germline CDR1 and CDR2: SGHRS and YFSETQ. Repertoires were generated with immunoSEQ multiplex PCR, while TCRdb's copy carries only in-frame clones and drops some. The sample yields about 110,000 clones, roughly 75% seen once. The chain has TRBV5-1 and TRBJ1-1; 7 bases line up with TRBD1. Material: peripheral blood. This clonotype was sampled from a human donor in a cohort sampled during active or convalescent COVID-19. The CDR3, as DNA: TGCGCCAGCAGCGCTTTGACAGGGATGAGCACTGAAGCTTTCTTT. It codes for CASSALTGMSTEAFF.